This TCR beta chain was sequenced for a study of blood T cell repertoires in COVID-19. Study details: Researchers got acute and convalescent COVID-19 samples from the United States, Italy and Spain. Sources were T cells, B-cell-depleted T cells, or PBMCs; the material itself was cDNA or gDNA.

As originally analysed: Amplification with reference gene primers provided the estimates of nucleated cell counts. Produced via immunoSEQ multiplex PCR; TCRdb's table is partial and in-frame only. The V and J calls and the clone size are those of that table, but D and trimming were determined from the DNA. Of under 200,000 clones listed, around 79% are singletons. CDR3 size: 13 residues. Germline V gene data show CDR1 as MNHNS and CDR2 as SASEGT. The V gene lost 1 base and the J gene lost 3 bases, with 4 bases spanning the gap. Seattle cases were enrolled at active infection and followed longitudinally.

This TCR came from a woman aged 60-75 years with COVID-19, enrolled during active disease. This sequence joins TRBV6-1 and TRBJ2-1; no reliable D call. The sample comprised peripheral blood. CDR3 protein: CASSEGNYNEQFF. The CDR3 nucleotides are TGTGCCAGCAGTGAAGGTAACTACAATGAGCAGTTCTTC.